The entry below gives a single T cell receptor (beta chain) sequence along with its context. Its specificity is unknown. The data stem from a study of Graves' ophthalmopathy and Graves' hyperthyroidism. Looking at the study overall: The study drew peripheral blood at initial diagnosis, before any treatment.

An approximately 10 ml volume of fresh peripheral blood provided the PBMCs. This CDR3 has 15 residues. CDR1 MNHNS and CDR2 SASEGT come from the germline V gene. V lost 4 bases and J lost 5; bases outside the gene matches: 7. General observations from the study: Clonotypes were expanded in thyroid at above 0.001 frequency, and most also appeared in blood. Ophthalmopathy progression was predicted with 70.59% sensitivity and approximately 72% specificity.

The authors amplified TCR beta CDR3 regions, and they did so from RNA transcripts for repertoire sequencing. HTBI-primed RT-PCR formed the first round, and a multiplex PCR formed the second. TCRdb used MiXCR to reprocess the multiplex PCR reads, holding one entry per CDR3 protein. Of approximately 150,000 distinct CDR3 sequences in the sample, roughly 36% were seen once. The clonotype was recovered from a man aged 25-40 years with Graves' ophthalmopathy. This chain connects TRBV6-1 to TRBJ1-5; TRBD1 agrees at 8 bases. Material: peripheral blood. CDR3 loop: CASSVGRQGHQPQHF. The CDR3 region has the DNA TGTGCCAGCAGTGTGGGGAGACAGGGGCATCAGCCCCAGCATTTT.